These 9 T cell receptor beta chains came from one sample sequenced in a study of blood T cell repertoires in COVID-19. Using immunoSEQ multiplex PCR, the repertoire was profiled, and TCRdb retains in-frame clones only, with some absent. The sample has 170,000 or so clones, about 90% seen once. The sequenced material came from PBMCs or T cells enriched from blood (not recorded which). These receptors originate from a woman in her forties or fifties who had recovered from COVID-19.

The chain carries TRBV28 and TRBJ1-5; D is possibly TRBD1 (6 bases). CDR3 length: 16 residues. Germline-derived CDR1 and CDR2 are MDHEN and SYDVKM. The V end was cut by 6 bases, the J end by 7 bases, with 22 bases between. The CDR3 nucleotides read TGTGCCAGCAGCCCCCGCGGGTTGGGGGCTGGGCAGCCCCAGCATTTT. Its translation: CASSPRGLGAGQPQHF.

To note about this clone: Because the CDR3 is missing its conserved closing phenylalanine or tryptophan, this is likely a read error. The chain is built from TRBV28 and TRBJ1-2; a weak D match, TRBD1 (5 bases). Germline V gene lookup returns CDR1 MDHEN and CDR2 SYDVKM. V lost 6 bases to trimming and J lost 1 base, with 12 bases between them. The CDR3 is 14 amino acids. The CDR3 DNA follows: TGTGCCAGCAGAGGCGGACATCTTAACTATGGCTACACCCTC. It codes for CASRGGHLNYGYTL.

This rearrangement joins TRBV6-5 to TRBJ1-1, with D possibly matching TRBD1 (6 bases). Germline V gene lookup returns CDR1 MNHEY and CDR2 SVGAGI. The CDR3 loop spans 14 amino acids. The ends were cut back, 8 bases at V and 5 bases at J, with 18 bases in the middle. Written as DNA, the CDR3 is TGTGCCAGCGGGTCCGACAGGCTGAGAACTGAAGCTTTCTTT. This translates into CASGSDRLRTEAFF.

This sequence joins TRBV29-1 and TRBJ2-1; maybe TRBD2 (6 bases). CDR1 is SQVTM, CDR2 ANQGSEA, per germline. The CDR3 sequence is 17 residues long. Trimming cost V 7 bases and J 4 bases, with 26 bases left between them. The CDR3 spells CSAGETAGRDFYNEQFF. The CDR3 nucleotides read TGCAGCGCCGGGGAAACCGCGGGGAGAGACTTTTACAATGAGCAGTTCTTC.

The chain employs TRBV4-1 and TRBJ1-1; TRBD1 matches at 10 bases. Germline CDR1 reads MGHRA; CDR2 reads YSYEKL. This CDR3 has 16 residues. The ends lost 4 bases at V and 5 bases at J; junction bases unmatched: 10. The CDR3 here is CASSPLTGGASTEAFF. The CDR3 DNA reads TGCGCCAGCAGCCCTCTGACAGGGGGCGCGTCGACTGAAGCTTTCTTT.

The genes are TRBV7-6 and TRBJ1-1; 8 bases align to TRBD1. This CDR3 comprises 14 residues. Germline V lookup: CDR1 SGHVS, CDR2 FNYEAQ. V shed 4 bases, J shed 6 bases, and the junction held 7 bases outside the gene matches. The CDR3 loop is CASSYSPGGAEAFF. In nucleotides, the CDR3 is TGTGCCAGCAGCTACAGCCCAGGGGGCGCTGAAGCTTTCTTT.

The CDR3 protein is CASRQLSGTAYGYTF. The CDR3 region has the DNA TGCGCCAGCAGACAACTATCCGGGACAGCCTATGGCTACACCTTC. J is TRBJ1-2 and V is TRBV4-1, with TRBD1 identical over 7 bases. There are 15 residues in the CDR3. The ends lost 6 bases at V and 4 bases at J; junction bases unmatched: 11. Germline-derived CDR1 and CDR2 are MGHRA and YSYEKL.

This clone was detected only once. The chain uses TRBV10-3 and TRBJ2-3; maybe TRBD2 (5 bases). Germline V gene lookup returns CDR1 ENHRY and CDR2 SYGVKD. Trimming cost V 0 bases and J 1 base, with 11 bases left between them. The CDR3 is 16 residues long. CDR3 nucleotide sequence: TGTGCCATCAGTGAGTCGGCGGATAGCGGCACAGATACGCAGTATTTT. Translation: CAISESADSGTDTQYF.

The CDR3: CASSAQGATNEKLFF. CDR3 sequence (DNA): TGCGCCAGCAGCGCACAGGGTGCAACTAATGAAAAACTGTTTTTT. V is TRBV4-3 and J is TRBJ1-4; maybe TRBD1 (6 bases). The CDR3 is made up of 15 amino acids. Germline CDR1 is LGHNA and CDR2 is YSLEER. V was clipped by 5 bases and J by 0 bases, with 10 bases between them.